A selection of T cell receptor beta chains follows, all from one sample in a study of blood T cells in healthy people across ages. TCRdb redid the calling of the 5' RACE reads with MiXCR, one entry per CDR3 protein. The table lists over 1.5 million distinct CDR3 sequences, 40% to 55% of them singletons. The sample taken for sequencing was blood. All receptors come from a woman aged 40-49 years in good health. Both conserved end residues are part of each CDR3. A D gene is named only where the DNA matches it firmly. Size values are once, few and many counts, or a class for expanded clones, and some rows have none.

TRBD2	TRBV3-1	TRBJ2-3	few	CASSVIAGSTDTQYF	TGTGCCAGCAGCGTGATAGCGGGCAGCACAGATACGCAGTATTTT
NA	TRBV29-1	TRBJ2-5	NA	CSVVGPKRGTFQETQYF	TGCAGCGTTGTGGGGCCGAAACGGGGGACCTTCCAAGAGACCCAGTACTTC
TRBD1	TRBV10-3	TRBJ2-1	NA	CAISGPGQGSYNEQFF	TGTGCCATCAGTGGGCCGGGACAGGGATCCTACAATGAGCAGTTCTTC
NA	TRBV7-9	TRBJ1-4	NA	CASSPVRATNEKLFF	TGTGCCAGCAGCCCCGTCCGAGCAACTAATGAAAAACTGTTTTTT
NA	TRBV6-5	TRBJ2-1	NA	CASTMGPAYNEQFF	TGTGCCAGCACAATGGGCCCTGCCTACAATGAGCAGTTCTTC
NA	TRBV7-9	TRBJ2-5	few	CASSLAQGRRETQYF	TGTGCCAGCAGCTTAGCTCAGGGGCGCCGAGAGACCCAGTACTTC
TRBD1	TRBV29-1	TRBJ2-3	NA	CSVNQGAADTQYF	TGCAGCGTTAACCAGGGGGCGGCAGATACGCAGTATTTT
NA	TRBV10-3	TRBJ2-1	few	CATDQDNEQFF	TGTGCCACCGATCAGGACAATGAGCAGTTCTTC
NA	TRBV9	TRBJ2-5	NA	CASSAGEYEQYF	TGTGCCAGCAGCGCGGGGGAATATGAGCAGTACTTC
NA	TRBV29-1	TRBJ2-3	NA	CSVPVGTRDTQYF	TGCAGCGTCCCGGTAGGCACGCGAGATACGCAGTATTTT
NA	TRBV7-2	TRBJ2-4	NA	CASSIRARMDIQYF	TGTGCCAGCAGCATAAGAGCGAGGATGGACATTCAGTACTTC
NA	TRBV24-1	TRBJ2-4	NA	CATSDLVSGEQYF	TGTGCCACCAGTGACCTAGTCTCGGGGGAGCAGTACTTC
TRBD2	TRBV3-1	TRBJ2-7	NA	CASSQDGAGAYNEQYF	TGTGCCAGCAGCCAAGACGGAGCGGGGGCCTACAATGAGCAGTACTTC
TRBD2	TRBV18	TRBJ2-3	few	CASSVVAGDTQYF	TGTGCCAGCTCAGTGGTAGCGGGAGATACGCAGTATTTT
TRBD1	TRBV20-1	TRBJ2-3	NA	CSAVAGQGRTDTQYF	TGCAGTGCCGTGGCCGGACAGGGACGAACAGATACGCAGTATTTT
NA	TRBV10-3	TRBJ2-7	few	CAISEWAGKSSYEQYF	TGTGCCATCAGTGAGTGGGCAGGGAAGAGCTCCTACGAGCAGTACTTC
NA	TRBV11-2	TRBJ2-7	many	CASSFSGTYEQYF	TGTGCCAGCAGCTTTAGCGGTACCTACGAGCAGTACTTC
NA	TRBV7-8	TRBJ2-4	NA	CASSLRRDKNIQYF	TGTGCCAGCAGCTTAAGGAGGGACAAAAACATTCAGTACTTC
NA	TRBV4-3	TRBJ1-2	NA	CASSQVATGGASGYTF	TGCGCCAGCAGCCAAGTCGCAACGGGGGGCGCTTCTGGCTACACCTTC
TRBD2	TRBV28	TRBJ2-3	NA	CASSLIGGGGATQYF	TGTGCCAGCAGTTTAATTGGCGGGGGGGGCGCTACGCAGTATTTT
NA	TRBV6-5	TRBJ1-1	few	CASRSGLNTEAFF	TGTGCCAGCAGGTCCGGTTTGAACACTGAAGCTTTCTTT
TRBD1	TRBV27	TRBJ1-2	NA	CASSPSTGGGYTF	TGTGCCAGCAGTCCCTCGACAGGGGGTGGCTACACCTTC
NA	TRBV15	TRBJ2-5	NA	CATSRDSGGQETQYF	TGTGCCACCAGCAGAGATTCGGGCGGCCAAGAGACCCAGTACTTC
TRBD2	TRBV7-7	TRBJ2-3	NA	CASSLAGGVSDTQYF	TGTGCTAGCAGCTTAGCGGGCGGGGTGTCAGATACGCAGTATTTT
TRBD2	TRBV11-2	TRBJ2-5	few	CASSLDGGVQETQYF	TGTGCCAGCAGCTTAGATGGGGGGGTCCAAGAGACCCAGTACTTC
NA	TRBV18	TRBJ2-1	NA	CASTDKDSLYNEQFF	TGTGCCAGCACCGACAAGGATTCCCTGTACAATGAGCAGTTCTTC
NA	TRBV28	TRBJ1-5	many	CASRGSNQPQHF	TGTGCCAGCAGGGGTTCCAATCAGCCCCAGCATTTT
NA	TRBV5-1	TRBJ1-4	NA	CASRDAGSEKLFF	TGCGCCAGCAGAGACGCGGGGAGTGAAAAACTGTTTTTT
NA	TRBV20-1	TRBJ2-7	NA	CSARSDMRVGEQYF	TGCAGTGCTAGATCCGACATGCGGGTGGGCGAGCAGTACTTC
NA	TRBV20-1	TRBJ2-1	NA	CSAPGLPGEQFF	TGCAGTGCCCCCGGTCTGCCGGGGGAGCAGTTCTTC
TRBD1	TRBV12-3/TRBV12-4	TRBJ1-2	NA	CAGGFLDRDGGYTF	TGTGCCGGCGGATTCCTTGACAGGGACGGTGGCTACACCTTC
NA	TRBV3-1	TRBJ2-7	once	CASSYLGRSSDEQYF	TGTGCCAGCAGCTACTTAGGACGGAGCTCCGACGAGCAGTACTTC
TRBD2	TRBV28	TRBJ2-3	NA	CASSHTSGVRADTQYF	TGTGCCAGCAGTCATACTAGCGGGGTACGTGCAGATACGCAGTATTTT
NA	TRBV10-1	TRBJ2-7	NA	CASNERYEQYF	TGCGCCAGCAATGAGCGCTACGAGCAGTACTTC
NA	TRBV15	TRBJ2-7	once	CATSRDFTYEQYF	TGTGCCACCAGCAGAGATTTTACCTACGAGCAGTACTTC
NA	TRBV20-1	TRBJ1-4	NA	CSARDAVATNEKLFF	TGCAGTGCTAGAGACGCGGTGGCAACTAATGAAAAACTGTTTTTT
NA	TRBV7-8	TRBJ1-2	NA	CASSPDPAGSNYGYTF	TGTGCCAGCAGCCCTGACCCCGCCGGGTCCAACTATGGCTACACCTTC
TRBD1	TRBV15	TRBJ1-4	NA	CATSRDPSTGANEKLFF	TGTGCCACCAGCAGAGATCCATCGACAGGGGCTAATGAAAAACTGTTTTTT
TRBD1	TRBV5-6	TRBJ2-7	NA	CASSLAVGQGFYEQYF	TGTGCCAGCAGCTTGGCTGTCGGACAGGGGTTCTACGAGCAGTACTTC
TRBD1	TRBV20-1	TRBJ2-1	NA	CSARPSQGVSEQFF	TGCAGTGCTCGACCTTCACAGGGGGTGAGCGAGCAGTTCTTC
NA	TRBV27	TRBJ2-5	NA	CASSLWRSETQYF	TGTGCCAGCAGTTTATGGCGGTCAGAGACCCAGTACTTC
TRBD2	TRBV6-2/TRBV6-3	TRBJ2-3	NA	CASTLPGLAGEDTQYF	TGTGCCAGCACTCTCCCGGGACTAGCGGGGGAGGATACGCAGTATTTT
NA	TRBV7-2	TRBJ2-1	few	CASRQGALSYNEQFF	TGTGCCAGCAGACAAGGGGCCCTCTCCTACAATGAGCAGTTCTTC
NA	TRBV6-5	TRBJ1-1	NA	CASSYSPTPMNTEAFF	TGTGCCAGCAGTTACTCCCCGACACCGATGAACACTGAAGCTTTCTTT
NA	TRBV25-1	TRBJ1-4	NA	CASSDFGTTNEKLFF	TGTGCCAGCAGTGATTTTGGGACAACTAATGAAAAACTGTTTTTT
TRBD1	TRBV2	TRBJ2-5	NA	CASKDRLETQYF	TGTGCCAGCAAGGACAGGCTAGAGACCCAGTACTTC
TRBD2	TRBV7-9	TRBJ2-3	NA	CASSLLRGAADTQYF	TGTGCCAGCAGCTTATTGCGGGGGGCAGCAGATACGCAGTATTTT
TRBD1	TRBV7-9	TRBJ1-1	NA	CASSKEAWTGGETEAFF	TGTGCCAGCAGCAAGGAGGCTTGGACAGGGGGCGAAACTGAAGCTTTCTTT
TRBD2	TRBV5-1	TRBJ2-1	NA	CASSPSASGGYNEQFF	TGCGCCAGCAGCCCAAGTGCTAGCGGGGGTTACAATGAGCAGTTCTTC